One T cell receptor (beta chain) is described in this entry. This sample stems from a study of control samples from healthy donors and cancer patients. Assay: immunoSEQ multiplex PCR; the TCRdb copy retains only in-frame clones and omits some. The sample contains approximately 150,000 clones, 85% to 95% of which appear only once. Germline CDR1 LGHDT, CDR2 YNNKEL (reference sequence). CDR3 length: 15 residues. V gave up 4 bases and J gave up 6 bases; unmatched junction bases: 10. This chain uses TRBV3-1 (or the pseudogene TRBV3-2) with TRBJ1-2, with 8 bases matching TRBD1. The sequence came from a man between 40 and 49 years old in good health. What was sequenced was blood. CDR3: CASSPRTGTGNGYTF. The CDR3, as DNA: TGTGCCAGCAGCCCGCGGACAGGGACTGGAAATGGCTACACCTTC.